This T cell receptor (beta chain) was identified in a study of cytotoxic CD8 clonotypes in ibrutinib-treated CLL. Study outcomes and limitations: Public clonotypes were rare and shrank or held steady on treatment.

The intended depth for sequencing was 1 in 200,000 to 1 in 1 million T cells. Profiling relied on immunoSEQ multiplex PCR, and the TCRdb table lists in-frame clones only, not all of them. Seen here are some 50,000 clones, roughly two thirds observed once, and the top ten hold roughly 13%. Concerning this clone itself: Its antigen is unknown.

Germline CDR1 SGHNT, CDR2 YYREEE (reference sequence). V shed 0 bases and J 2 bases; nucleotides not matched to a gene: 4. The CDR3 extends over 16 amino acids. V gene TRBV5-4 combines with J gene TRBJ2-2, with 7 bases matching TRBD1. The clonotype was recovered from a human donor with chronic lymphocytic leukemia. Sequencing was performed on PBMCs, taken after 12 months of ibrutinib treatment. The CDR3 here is CASSLVGGVNTGELFF. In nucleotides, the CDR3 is TGTGCCAGCAGCTTGGTAGGGGGCGTTAACACCGGGGAGCTGTTTTTT.